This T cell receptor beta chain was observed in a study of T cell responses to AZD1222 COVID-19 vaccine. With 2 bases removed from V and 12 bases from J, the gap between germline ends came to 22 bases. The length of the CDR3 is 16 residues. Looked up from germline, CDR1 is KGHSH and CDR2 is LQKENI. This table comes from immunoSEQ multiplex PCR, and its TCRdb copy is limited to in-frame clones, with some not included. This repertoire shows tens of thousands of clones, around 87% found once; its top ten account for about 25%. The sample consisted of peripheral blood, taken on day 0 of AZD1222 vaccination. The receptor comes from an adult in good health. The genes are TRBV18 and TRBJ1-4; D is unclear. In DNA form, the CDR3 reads TGTGCCAGCTCACCATTTATTAACCCAGGCCCATTGGAACTGTTTTTT. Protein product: CASSPFINPGPLELFF. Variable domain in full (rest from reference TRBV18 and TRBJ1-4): NAGVMQNPRHLVRRRGQEARLRCSPMKGHSHVYWYRQLPEEGLKFMVYLQKENIIDESGMPKERFSAEFPKEGPSILRIQQVVRGDSAAYFCASSPFINPGPLELFFGSGTQLSVL.